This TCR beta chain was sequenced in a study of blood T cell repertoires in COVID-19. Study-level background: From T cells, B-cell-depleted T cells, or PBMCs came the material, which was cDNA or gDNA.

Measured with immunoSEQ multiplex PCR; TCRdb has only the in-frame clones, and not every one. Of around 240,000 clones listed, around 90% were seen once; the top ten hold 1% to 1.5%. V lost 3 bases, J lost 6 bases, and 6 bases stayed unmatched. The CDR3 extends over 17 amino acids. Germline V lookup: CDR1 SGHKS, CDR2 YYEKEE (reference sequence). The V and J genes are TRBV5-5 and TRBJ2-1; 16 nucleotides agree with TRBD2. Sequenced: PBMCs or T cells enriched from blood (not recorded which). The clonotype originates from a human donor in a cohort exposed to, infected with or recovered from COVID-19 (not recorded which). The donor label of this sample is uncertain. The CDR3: CASSSGLAGGTFNEQFF. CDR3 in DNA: TGTGCCAGCAGCTCGGGACTAGCGGGGGGGACCTTCAATGAGCAGTTCTTC.